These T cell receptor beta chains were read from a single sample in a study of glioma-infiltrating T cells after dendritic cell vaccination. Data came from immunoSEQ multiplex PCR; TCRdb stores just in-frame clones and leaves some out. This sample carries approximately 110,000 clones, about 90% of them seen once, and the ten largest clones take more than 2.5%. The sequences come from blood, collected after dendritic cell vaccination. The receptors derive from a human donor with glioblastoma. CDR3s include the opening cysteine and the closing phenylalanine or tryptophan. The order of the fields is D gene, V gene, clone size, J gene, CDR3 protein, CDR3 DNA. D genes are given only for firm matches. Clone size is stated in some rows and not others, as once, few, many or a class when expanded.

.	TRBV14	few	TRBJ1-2	CASSQVIRRGYTF	TGTGCCAGCAGCCAAGTCATCCGTCGGGGCTACACCTTC
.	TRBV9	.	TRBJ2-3	CASSSPGGASYTQYF	TGTGCCAGCAGCTCCCCTGGGGGGGCGTCATATACGCAGTATTTT
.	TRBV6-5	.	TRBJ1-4	CASSYSWGWAEKLFF	TGTGCCAGCAGTTACTCTTGGGGCTGGGCTGAAAAACTGTTTTTT
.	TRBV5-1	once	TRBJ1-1	CASSLDLYTEAFF	TGCGCCAGCAGCTTGGATCTTTACACTGAAGCTTTCTTT
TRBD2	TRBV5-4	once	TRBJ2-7	CASSPRGRASDEQYF	TGTGCCAGCAGCCCACGCGGGAGAGCCTCTGACGAGCAGTACTTC
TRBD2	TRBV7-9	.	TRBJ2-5	CASRQSGDGETQYF	TGTGCCAGCAGACAGAGCGGGGACGGGGAGACCCAGTACTTC
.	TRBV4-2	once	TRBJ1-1	CASSQERMDTEAFF	TGTGCCAGCAGCCAAGAGAGGATGGACACTGAAGCTTTCTTT
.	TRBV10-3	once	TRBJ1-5	CAISALDSNQPQHF	TGTGCCATCAGTGCACTTGATAGCAATCAGCCCCAGCATTTT
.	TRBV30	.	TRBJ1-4	CAWSDYRVGREKLFF	TGTGCCTGGAGTGACTACAGGGTGGGTCGGGAAAAACTGTTTTTT
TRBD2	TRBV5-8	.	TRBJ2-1	CASSLMVSGVYNEQFF	TGTGCCAGCAGCTTGATGGTTAGCGGGGTATACAATGAGCAGTTCTTC
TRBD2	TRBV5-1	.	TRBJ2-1	CASSLPGLADNEQFF	TGCGCCAGCAGCTTGCCGGGACTAGCGGACAATGAGCAGTTCTTC
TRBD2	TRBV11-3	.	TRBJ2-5	CASSQSGGALETQYF	TGTGCCAGCAGCCAAAGCGGGGGGGCGTTAGAGACCCAGTACTTC
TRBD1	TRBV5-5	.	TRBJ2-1	CASSLTGLQFF	TGTGCCAGCAGCCTGACAGGGCTGCAGTTCTTC
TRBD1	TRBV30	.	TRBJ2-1	CAWNAGGPYNEQFF	TGTGCCTGGAATGCAGGGGGTCCCTACAATGAGCAGTTCTTC
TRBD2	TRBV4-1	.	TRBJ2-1	CASSPTSDRLSYNEQFF	TGCGCCAGCAGCCCGACTAGCGACAGACTATCCTACAATGAGCAGTTCTTC
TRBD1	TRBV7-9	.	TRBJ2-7	CASSLDRGPYEQYF	TGTGCCAGCAGCTTAGACAGGGGGCCCTACGAGCAGTACTTC
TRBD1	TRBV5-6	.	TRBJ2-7	CASSLGTGGYEQYF	TGTGCCAGCAGCTTGGGAACAGGGGGCTACGAGCAGTACTTC
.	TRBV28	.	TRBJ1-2	CASQTGQIRYGYTF	TGTGCCAGCCAAACCGGACAGATACGCTATGGCTACACCTTC
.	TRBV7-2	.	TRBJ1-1	CASRQEVNTEAFF	TGTGCCAGCAGGCAAGAGGTGAACACTGAAGCTTTCTTT
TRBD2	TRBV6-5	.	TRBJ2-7	CASSGTSAAKQYF	TGTGCCAGCTCTGGGACTAGCGCGGCTAAGCAGTACTTC
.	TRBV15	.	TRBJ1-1	CATSRDAVLANEAFF	TGTGCCACCAGCAGAGATGCCGTTTTGGCAAATGAAGCTTTCTTT
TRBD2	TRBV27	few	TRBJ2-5	CASSFSGRGETQYF	TGTGCCAGCAGTTTTAGCGGGAGAGGGGAGACCCAGTACTTC
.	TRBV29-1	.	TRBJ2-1	CSVEDPKGAYNEQFF	TGCAGCGTTGAAGATCCAAAGGGAGCCTACAATGAGCAGTTCTTC
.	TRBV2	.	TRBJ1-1	CASSRFVRENTEAFF	TGTGCCAGCAGTCGGTTTGTCAGGGAGAACACTGAAGCTTTCTTT
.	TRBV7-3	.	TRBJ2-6	CASSLIPGFTGANVLTF	TGTGCCAGCAGCTTAATTCCGGGGTTTACTGGGGCCAACGTCCTGACTTTC
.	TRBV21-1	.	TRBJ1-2	CASSGHGTGINGYTF	TGTGCCAGCAGCGGTCACGGGACAGGGATAAATGGCTACACCTTC
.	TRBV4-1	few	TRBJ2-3	CASSQSRHSSTDTQYF	TGCGCCAGCAGCCAGTCGCGACATTCGAGCACAGATACGCAGTATTTT
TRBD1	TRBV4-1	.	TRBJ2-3	CASGPGGDTDTQYF	TGCGCCAGCGGCCCAGGGGGTGACACAGATACGCAGTATTTT
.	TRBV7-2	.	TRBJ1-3	CASSPPRGTGNTIYF	TGTGCCAGCAGCCCCCCAAGGGGAACTGGAAACACCATATATTTT
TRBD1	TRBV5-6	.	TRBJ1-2	CANSWGPQGQLGYTF	TGTGCCAACAGCTGGGGCCCACAGGGGCAACTAGGCTACACCTTC
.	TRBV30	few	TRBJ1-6	CAWKTGSSYNSPLHF	TGTGCCTGGAAAACAGGGAGCTCCTATAATTCCCCCCTCCACTTT
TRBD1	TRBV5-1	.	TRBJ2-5	CASSPKDREETQYF	TGCGCCAGCAGCCCGAAGGACAGGGAAGAGACCCAGTACTTC
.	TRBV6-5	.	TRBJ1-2	CASSYSGGYGYTF	TGTGCCAGCAGTTACTCCGGGGGCTATGGCTACACCTTC
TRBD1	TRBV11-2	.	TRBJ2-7	CASSFTGGMVDEQYF	TGTGCCAGCAGCTTCACAGGGGGAATGGTGGACGAGCAGTACTTC
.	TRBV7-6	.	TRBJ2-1	CASSSNRLGANEQFF	TGTGCCAGCAGCTCCAACCGACTAGGCGCCAATGAGCAGTTCTTC
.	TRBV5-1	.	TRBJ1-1	CASSLDLTVNTEAFF	TGCGCCAGCAGCTTGGATTTAACAGTTAACACTGAAGCTTTCTTT
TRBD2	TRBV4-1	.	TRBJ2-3	CASSPTGGGTDTQYF	TGCGCCAGCAGCCCAACCGGGGGGGGTACAGATACGCAGTATTTT
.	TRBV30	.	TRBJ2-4	CAWSVRGAKNIQYF	TGTGCCTGGAGTGTTCGGGGAGCCAAAAACATTCAGTACTTC
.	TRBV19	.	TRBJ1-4	CASSIPPRTGGQEKLFF	TGTGCCAGTAGTATCCCACCTCGGACGGGCGGGCAGGAAAAACTGTTTTTT
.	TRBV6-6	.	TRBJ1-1	CASSAPGLSSTEAFF	TGTGCCAGCAGCGCACCGGGACTCAGCAGCACTGAAGCTTTCTTT
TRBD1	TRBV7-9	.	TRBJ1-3	CASSRRGFDRGTGNTIYF	TGTGCCAGCAGCCGACGGGGTTTTGACAGGGGAACTGGAAACACCATATATTTT